These T cell receptor beta chains were read from a single sample in a study of shared clonotypes between healthy human individuals. TCRdb's copy holds only in-frame clones and misses some; the assay was immunoSEQ multiplex PCR. The sample includes around 2,000,000 clones, less than 95% of them seen just once. What was sequenced was naive CD8+ T cells sorted from blood. The receptors shown here come from a man in his late teens or twenties in good health. Both conserved end residues are part of each CDR3. The D gene is left open where the match is weak. The size of a clone is reported for some rows only, either as once, few or many, or as a class for expanded clones.

clone size	D gene	CDR3 length	J gene	V gene	CDR3 DNA	CDR3 protein
.	.	13	TRBJ2-7	TRBV7-9	TGTGCCAGCGTACAAGGGCTCTCCTACGAGCAGTACTTC	CASVQGLSYEQYF
.	TRBD1	14	TRBJ2-7	TRBV5-1	TGCGCCAGCAGCTTGGGGGACAGCTCTTATGAGCAGTACTTC	CASSLGDSSYEQYF
.	.	16	TRBJ1-6	TRBV27	TGTGCCAGCAGTTTAGGCCCGGGAACTTATAATTCACCCCTCCACTTT	CASSLGPGTYNSPLHF
.	.	12	TRBJ2-5	TRBV7-9	TGTGCCAGCAGCCAGGTCTCGGAGACCCAGTACTTC	CASSQVSETQYF
once	.	15	TRBJ1-5	TRBV30	TGTGCCTGGAGTACAGGGAGCTATAGCAATCAGCCCCAGCATTTT	CAWSTGSYSNQPQHF
.	.	16	TRBJ2-3	TRBV5-1	TGCGCCAGCAGCTTGATGGGAGCGGACATCACAGATACGCAGTATTTT	CASSLMGADITDTQYF
.	.	12	TRBJ2-1	TRBV30	TGTGCCTGGAGTGTAGTCAGCAATGAGCAGTTCTTC	CAWSVVSNEQFF
.	TRBD1	15	TRBJ1-1	TRBV7-9	TGTGCCAGCAGCTTCAACACCGGGACAGGGACTGAAGCTTTCTTT	CASSFNTGTGTEAFF
.	.	13	TRBJ2-1	TRBV11-1	TGTGCCAGCAGCTTAGGACCCCGCAATGAGCAGTTCTTC	CASSLGPRNEQFF
once	.	15	TRBJ2-5	TRBV30	TGTGCCTGGAGCGGTCACACCGGGCCACGGGAGACCCAGTACTTC	CAWSGHTGPRETQYF
.	TRBD1	14	TRBJ2-7	TRBV28	TGTGCCAGCAGCCCGACAGGGGGCACCTACGAGCAGTACTTC	CASSPTGGTYEQYF
once	.	14	TRBJ2-7	TRBV7-2	TGTGCCAGCAGCTATCGAACAGGGAGGAACGAGCAGTACTTC	CASSYRTGRNEQYF
.	.	14	TRBJ2-7	TRBV7-9	TGTGCCAGCAGCTCGACGACAGCTAACTACGAGCAGTACTTC	CASSSTTANYEQYF
.	.	15	TRBJ2-2	TRBV28	TGTGCCAGCAGTCCCCCGTGGGGAAACACCGGGGAGCTGTTTTTT	CASSPPWGNTGELFF
.	.	10	TRBJ2-7	TRBV28	TGTGCCAGCAGTTATCGCGAGCAGTACTTC	CASSYREQYF
.	.	15	TRBJ2-7	TRBV7-6	TGTGCCAGCAGCTCCCGACGGGGCCTTTTGTACGAGCAGTACTTC	CASSSRRGLLYEQYF
.	TRBD1	15	TRBJ2-1	TRBV10-1	TGCGCCAGCAGTGTTGGGCAGGGGGCCGTAAATGAGCAGTTCTTC	CASSVGQGAVNEQFF
.	TRBD1	18	TRBJ1-1	TRBV10-3	TGTGCCATCAGTGGTGGGGGACAGGGGGAGTACATGAACACTGAAGCTTTCTTT	CAISGGGQGEYMNTEAFF
once	.	16	TRBJ1-1	TRBV7-9	TGTGCCAGCAGCTTAGTTCCAGTGGGAATGAACACTGAAGCTTTCTTT	CASSLVPVGMNTEAFF
.	.	16	TRBJ1-4	TRBV2	TGTGCCAGCAGTGAAGCGGGCGCAGGCCCTTATGAAAAACTGTTTTTT	CASSEAGAGPYEKLFF
.	.	14	TRBJ2-7	TRBV5-1	TGCGCCAGCAGCTTGGCCGGAGGGGGCTACGAGCAGTACTTC	CASSLAGGGYEQYF
.	TRBD1	16	TRBJ1-1	TRBV5-6	TGTGCCAGCAGCCCGGACAGGGGGGGGCACGTCACTGAAGCTTTCTTT	CASSPDRGGHVTEAFF